This T cell receptor (beta chain) is from a study of immune characterization of retroperitoneal liposarcoma. The CDR3 is made up of 16 amino acids. The V gene's germline CDR1 is MNHNS and CDR2 SASEGT. V dropped 4 bases and J dropped 7; count of bases not matched to a gene: 9. By share, this clonotype ranks as medium-sized. MiXCR was run by TCRdb on the PCR reads, yielding one entry per CDR3 protein. The profile shows roughly 8,000 distinct CDR3 sequences, just under 30% of them singletons. The sequenced sample was blood. The J gene is TRBJ2-1, the V gene TRBV6-1; 11 bases are a match to TRBD1. The source of this sequence is a male donor with retroperitoneal liposarcoma. CDR3 sequence reads: CASSAQDRGHGNEQFF. The CDR3 nucleotides are TGTGCCAGCAGTGCACAGGACAGGGGGCATGGGAATGAGCAGTTCTTC.